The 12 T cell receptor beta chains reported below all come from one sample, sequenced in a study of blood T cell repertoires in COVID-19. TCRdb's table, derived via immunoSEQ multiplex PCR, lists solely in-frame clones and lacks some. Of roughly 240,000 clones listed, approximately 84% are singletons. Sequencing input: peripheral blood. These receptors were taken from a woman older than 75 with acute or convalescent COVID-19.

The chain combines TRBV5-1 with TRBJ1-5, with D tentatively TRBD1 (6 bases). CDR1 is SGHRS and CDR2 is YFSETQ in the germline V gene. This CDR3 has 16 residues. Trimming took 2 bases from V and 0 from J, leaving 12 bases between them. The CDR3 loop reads CASSFDRQDSNQPQHF. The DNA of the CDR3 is TGCGCCAGCAGCTTCGACAGACAGGATAGCAATCAGCCCCAGCATTTT.

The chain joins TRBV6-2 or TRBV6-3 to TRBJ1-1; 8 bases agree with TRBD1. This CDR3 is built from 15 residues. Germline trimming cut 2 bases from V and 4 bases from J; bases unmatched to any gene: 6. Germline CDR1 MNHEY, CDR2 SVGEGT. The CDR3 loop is CASSYDNRGSTEAFF. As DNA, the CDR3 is TGTGCCAGCAGTTACGATAACAGGGGGAGCACTGAAGCTTTCTTT.

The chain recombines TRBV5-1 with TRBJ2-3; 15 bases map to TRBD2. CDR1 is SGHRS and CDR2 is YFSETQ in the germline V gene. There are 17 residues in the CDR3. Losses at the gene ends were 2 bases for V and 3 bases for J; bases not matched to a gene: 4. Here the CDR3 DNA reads TGCGCCAGCAGCTTAGGACTAGCGGGGGGGTATACAGATACGCAGTATTTT. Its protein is CASSLGLAGGYTDTQYF.

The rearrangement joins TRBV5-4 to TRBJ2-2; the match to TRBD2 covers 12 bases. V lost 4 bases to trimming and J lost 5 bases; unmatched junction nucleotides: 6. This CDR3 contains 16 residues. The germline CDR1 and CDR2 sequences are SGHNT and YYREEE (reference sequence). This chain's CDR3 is CASSVGLAGRTGELFF. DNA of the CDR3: TGTGCCAGCAGCGTAGGACTAGCGGGAAGAACCGGGGAGCTGTTTTTT.

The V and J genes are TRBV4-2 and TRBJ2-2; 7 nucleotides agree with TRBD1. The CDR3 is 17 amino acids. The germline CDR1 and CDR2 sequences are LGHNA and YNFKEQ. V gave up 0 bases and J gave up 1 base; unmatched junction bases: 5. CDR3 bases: TGTGCCAGCAGCCAAGATCGAACAGGGGTGAACACCGGGGAGCTGTTTTTT. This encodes CASSQDRTGVNTGELFF.

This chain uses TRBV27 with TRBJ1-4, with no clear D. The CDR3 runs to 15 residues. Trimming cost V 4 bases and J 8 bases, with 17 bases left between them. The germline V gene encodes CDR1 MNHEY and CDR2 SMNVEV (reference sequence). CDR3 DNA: TGTGCCAGCAGTTCCGAGGGCGGATCAATCGAAAAACTGTTTTTT. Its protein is CASSSEGGSIEKLFF.

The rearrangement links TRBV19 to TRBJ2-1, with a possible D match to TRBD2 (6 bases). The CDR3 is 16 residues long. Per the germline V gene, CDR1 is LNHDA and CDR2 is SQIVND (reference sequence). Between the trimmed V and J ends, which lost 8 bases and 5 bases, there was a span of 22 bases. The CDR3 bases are TGTGCCAGTCACCGATCTGGGCTAGCGAACGACAATGAGCAGTTCTTC. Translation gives CASHRSGLANDNEQFF.

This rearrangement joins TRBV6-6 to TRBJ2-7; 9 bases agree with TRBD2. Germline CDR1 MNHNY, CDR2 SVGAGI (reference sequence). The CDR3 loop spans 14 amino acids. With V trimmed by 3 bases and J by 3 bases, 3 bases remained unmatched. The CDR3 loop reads CASSYKREVYEQYF. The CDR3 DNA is TGTGCCAGCAGTTATAAGCGGGAGGTCTACGAGCAGTACTTC.

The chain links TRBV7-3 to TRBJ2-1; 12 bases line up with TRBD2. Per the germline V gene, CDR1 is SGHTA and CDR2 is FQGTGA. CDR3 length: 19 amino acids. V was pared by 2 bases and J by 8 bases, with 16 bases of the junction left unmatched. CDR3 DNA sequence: TGTGCCAGCAGCTTATTCGCTAGCGGGGGGGCTCAGCGGTTGCATGAGCAGTTCTTC. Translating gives CASSLFASGGAQRLHEQFF.

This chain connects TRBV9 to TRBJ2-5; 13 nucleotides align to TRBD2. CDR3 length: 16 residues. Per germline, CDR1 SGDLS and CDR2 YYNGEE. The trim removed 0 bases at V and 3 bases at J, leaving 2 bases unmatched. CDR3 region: CASSVEGLAGKETQYF. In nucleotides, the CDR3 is TGTGCCAGCAGCGTAGAGGGACTAGCGGGAAAAGAGACCCAGTACTTC.

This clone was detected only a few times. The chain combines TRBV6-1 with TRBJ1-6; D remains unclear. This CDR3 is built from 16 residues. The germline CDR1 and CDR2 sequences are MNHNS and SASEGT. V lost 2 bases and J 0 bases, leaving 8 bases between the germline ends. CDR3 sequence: CASSEHVSSYNSPLHF. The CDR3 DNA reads TGTGCCAGCAGTGAACATGTGAGCTCCTATAATTCACCCCTCCACTTT.

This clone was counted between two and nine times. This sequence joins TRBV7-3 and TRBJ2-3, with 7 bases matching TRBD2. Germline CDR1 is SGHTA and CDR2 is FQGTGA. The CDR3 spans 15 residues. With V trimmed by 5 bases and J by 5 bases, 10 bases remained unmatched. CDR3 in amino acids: CASSPGTTSVDTQYF. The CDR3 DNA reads TGTGCCAGCAGCCCCGGGACTACCAGCGTAGATACGCAGTATTTT.